The present entry profiles one T cell receptor (beta chain) with its context. Antigen unknown. This specimen comes from a study of PD-1 blockade in classical Hodgkin lymphoma. CDR1 and CDR2 (germline): MNHEY, SVGAGI. V shed 4 bases and J 10 bases; nucleotides not matched to a gene: 16. The CDR3 extends over 16 amino acids. All patients relapsed after autologous stem cell transplantation, and brentuximab vedotin exposure varied. TCRdb keeps only in-frame clones here, not all; method: immunoSEQ multiplex PCR. The table has 90,000 to 100,000 clones, approximately 92% seen once. The study, taken as a whole, reports: Only CD4+ TCR diversity, not CD8+, had risen significantly by C4D1. Some patients began nivolumab under 1 year after ASCT. These patients were excluded from later analyses. Healthy donors were reported to have higher baseline TCR diversity than newly diagnosed patients. What drove the repertoire differences, possibly disease activity or prior therapy, has not been defined.

The J gene is TRBJ1-1, the V gene TRBV6-5; 9 bases match TRBD1. The source material was peripheral blood mononuclear cells (PBMCs), sampled at baseline. The receptor's source is a human donor with classical Hodgkin lymphoma. Written as DNA, the CDR3 is TGTGCCAGCAGTTGGTTAAGTTTGGGACAGGGTAGACCAGCTTTCTTT. It yields the protein CASSWLSLGQGRPAFF.